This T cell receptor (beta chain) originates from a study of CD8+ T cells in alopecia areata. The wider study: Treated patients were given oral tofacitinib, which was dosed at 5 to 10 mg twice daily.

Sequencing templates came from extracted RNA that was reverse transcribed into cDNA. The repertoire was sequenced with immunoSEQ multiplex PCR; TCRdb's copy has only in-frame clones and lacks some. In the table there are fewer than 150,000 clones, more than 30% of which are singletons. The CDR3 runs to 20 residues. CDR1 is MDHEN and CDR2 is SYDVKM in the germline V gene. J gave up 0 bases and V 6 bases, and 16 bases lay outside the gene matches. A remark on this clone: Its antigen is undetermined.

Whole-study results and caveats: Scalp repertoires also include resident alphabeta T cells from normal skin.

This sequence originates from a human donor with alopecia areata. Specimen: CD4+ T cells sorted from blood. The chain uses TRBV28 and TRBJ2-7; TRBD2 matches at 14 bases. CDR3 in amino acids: CASSSVGGTSGRYRSYEQYF. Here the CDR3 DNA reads TGTGCCAGCAGCTCCGTAGGGGGGACTAGCGGGAGATACCGCTCCTACGAGCAGTACTTC.